The 3 T cell receptor beta chains reported below all come from one sample, sequenced in a study of CDR3 diversity in severe acne. TCRdb analysed the PCR reads with MiXCR anew, one entry per CDR3 protein. The table records about 85,000 distinct CDR3 sequences, roughly 52% of them present only once. The specimen sequenced was blood. Receptors originate from a male donor in good health, serving as a control.

This chain uses TRBV10-3 with TRBJ1-2, with 9 bases lining up with TRBD1. The CDR3 totals 13 residues. With V trimmed by 10 bases and J by 4 bases, 7 bases remained unmatched. Per germline, CDR1 ENHRY and CDR2 SYGVKD. For the CDR3, the DNA is TGTGCCAGCAAATGGACAGGGGTCTATGGCTACACCTTC. This translates into CASKWTGVYGYTF.

This clonotype was recorded many times. The chain has TRBV20-1 and TRBJ2-3, with 9 bases matching TRBD1. Germline V CDR1 and CDR2: DFQATT, SNEGSKA (reference sequence). The V segment lost 5 bases and the J segment 2 bases; nucleotides outside the gene matches: 17. This CDR3 is 18 amino acids long. DNA of the CDR3: TGCAGTGCTGTAGACAGGGGGAGGCCCACAGGGTCCACAGATACGCAGTATTTT. This encodes CSAVDRGRPTGSTDTQYF.

CDR3 in amino acids: CATRRGSWHEQYF. CDR3 nucleotides: TGTGCCACCAGAAGGGGCAGCTGGCACGAGCAGTACTTC. The rearrangement links TRBV10-3 to TRBJ2-7, with D tentatively TRBD1 (5 bases). V lost 10 bases and J lost 5, with 18 bases in between. Germline CDR1 ENHRY, CDR2 SYGVKD. The CDR3 contains 13 residues.